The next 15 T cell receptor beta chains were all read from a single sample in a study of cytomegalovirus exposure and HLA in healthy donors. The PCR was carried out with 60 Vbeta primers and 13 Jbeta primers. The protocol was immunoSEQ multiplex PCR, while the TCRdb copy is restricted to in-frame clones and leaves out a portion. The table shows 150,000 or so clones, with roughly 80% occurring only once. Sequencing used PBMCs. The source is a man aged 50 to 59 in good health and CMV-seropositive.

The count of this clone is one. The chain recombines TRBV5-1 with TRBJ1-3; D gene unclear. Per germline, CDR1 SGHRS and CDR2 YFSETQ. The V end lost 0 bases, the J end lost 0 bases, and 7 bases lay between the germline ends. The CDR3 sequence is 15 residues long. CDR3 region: CASSLDPFSGNTIYF. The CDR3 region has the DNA TGCGCCAGCAGCTTGGATCCCTTCTCTGGAAACACCATATATTTT. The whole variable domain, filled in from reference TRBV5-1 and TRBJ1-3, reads KAGVTQTPRYLIKTRGQQVTLSCSPISGHRSVSWYQQTPGQGLQFLFEYFSETQRNKGNFPGRFSGRQFSNSRSEMNVSTLELGDSALYLCASSLDPFSGNTIYFGEGSWLTVV.

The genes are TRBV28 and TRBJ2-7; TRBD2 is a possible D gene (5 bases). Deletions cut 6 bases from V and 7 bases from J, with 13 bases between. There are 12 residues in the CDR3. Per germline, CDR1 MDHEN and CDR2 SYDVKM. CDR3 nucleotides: TGTGCCAGCAGCTTAGTGGGCGGGGAGCAGTACTTC. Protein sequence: CASSLVGGEQYF.

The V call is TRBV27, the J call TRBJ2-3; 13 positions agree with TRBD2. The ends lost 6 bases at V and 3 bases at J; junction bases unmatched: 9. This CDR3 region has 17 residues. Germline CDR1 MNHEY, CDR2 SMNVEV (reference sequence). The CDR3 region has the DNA TGTGCCAGCAGGATCATGGGACTAGCGGGACGTACAGATACGCAGTATTTT. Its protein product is CASRIMGLAGRTDTQYF.

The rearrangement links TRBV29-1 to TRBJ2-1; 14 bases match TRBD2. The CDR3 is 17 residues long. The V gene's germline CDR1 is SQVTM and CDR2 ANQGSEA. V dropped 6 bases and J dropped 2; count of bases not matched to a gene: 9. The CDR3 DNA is TGCAGCGTATCGACTAGCGGGAGGGTGAGGGCCTACAATGAGCAGTTCTTC. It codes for CSVSTSGRVRAYNEQFF.

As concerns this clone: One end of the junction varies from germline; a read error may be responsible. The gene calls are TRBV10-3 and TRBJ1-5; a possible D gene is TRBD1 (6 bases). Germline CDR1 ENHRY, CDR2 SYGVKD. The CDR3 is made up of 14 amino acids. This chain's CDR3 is CAISAKGVGQPQHF. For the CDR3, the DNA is TGTGCTATCAGTGCCAAGGGGGTCGGTCAGCCCCAGCATTTT.

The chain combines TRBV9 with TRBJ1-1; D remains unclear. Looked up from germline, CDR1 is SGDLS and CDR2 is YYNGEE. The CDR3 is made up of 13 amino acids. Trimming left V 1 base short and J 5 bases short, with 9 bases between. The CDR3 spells CASSVLERTEAFF. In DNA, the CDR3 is TGTGCCAGCAGCGTACTTGAGCGTACTGAAGCTTTCTTT.

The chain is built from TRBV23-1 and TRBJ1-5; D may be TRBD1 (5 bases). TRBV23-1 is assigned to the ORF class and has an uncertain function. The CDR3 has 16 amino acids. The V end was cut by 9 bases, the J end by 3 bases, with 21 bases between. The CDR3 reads CARTPAKGRNNQPQHF. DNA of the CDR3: TGCGCCAGGACACCGGCGAAGGGGCGGAACAATCAGCCCCAGCATTTT.

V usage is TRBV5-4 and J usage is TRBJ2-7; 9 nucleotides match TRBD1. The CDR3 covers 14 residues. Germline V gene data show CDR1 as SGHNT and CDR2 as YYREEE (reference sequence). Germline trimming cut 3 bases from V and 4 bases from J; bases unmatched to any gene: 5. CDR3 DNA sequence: TGTGCCAGCAGCTACCGGGACAGGGAGTACGAGCAGTACTTC. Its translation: CASSYRDREYEQYF.

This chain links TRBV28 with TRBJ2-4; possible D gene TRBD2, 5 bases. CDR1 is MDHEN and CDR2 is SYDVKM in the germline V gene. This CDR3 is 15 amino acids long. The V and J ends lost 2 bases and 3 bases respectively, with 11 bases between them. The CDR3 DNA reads TGTGCCAGCAGTTTAGGAGGCGGTAACAAAAACATTCAGTACTTC. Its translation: CASSLGGGNKNIQYF. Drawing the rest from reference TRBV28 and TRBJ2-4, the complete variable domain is DVKVTQSSRYLVKRTGEKVFLECVQDMDHENMFWYRQDPGLGLRLIYFSYDVKMKEKGDIPEGYSVSREKKERFSLILESASTNQTSMYLCASSLGGGNKNIQYFGAGTRLSVL.

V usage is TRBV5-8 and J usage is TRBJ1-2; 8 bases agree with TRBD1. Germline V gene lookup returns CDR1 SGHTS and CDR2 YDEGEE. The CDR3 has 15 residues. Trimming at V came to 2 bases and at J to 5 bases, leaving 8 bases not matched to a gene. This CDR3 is CASSLKAGGAYGYTF. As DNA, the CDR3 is TGTGCCAGCAGCTTAAAAGCAGGGGGCGCATATGGCTACACCTTC.

CDR3 bases: TGCAGCGTCCTGACTAGCGGGAGTATCACCTACGAGCAGTACTTC. It codes for CSVLTSGSITYEQYF. This sequence joins TRBV29-1 and TRBJ2-7; 12 bases fit TRBD2. V lost 6 bases and J lost 2; bases outside the gene matches: 8. Germline V gives CDR1 SQVTM, CDR2 ANQGSEA. The CDR3 length is 15 residues.

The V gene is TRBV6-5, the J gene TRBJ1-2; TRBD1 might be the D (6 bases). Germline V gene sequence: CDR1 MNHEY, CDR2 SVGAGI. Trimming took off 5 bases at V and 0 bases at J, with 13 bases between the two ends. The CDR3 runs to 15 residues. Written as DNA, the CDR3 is TGTGCCAGCAGTAACCTGGACAGTCCTAACTATGGCTACACCTTC. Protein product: CASSNLDSPNYGYTF.

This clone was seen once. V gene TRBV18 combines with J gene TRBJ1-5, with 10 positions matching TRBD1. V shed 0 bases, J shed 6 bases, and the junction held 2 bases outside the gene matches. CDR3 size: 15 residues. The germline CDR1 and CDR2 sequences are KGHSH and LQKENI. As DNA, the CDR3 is TGTGCCAGCTCACCACCCGGGACAGGGGTTCAGCCCCAGCATTTT. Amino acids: CASSPPGTGVQPQHF.

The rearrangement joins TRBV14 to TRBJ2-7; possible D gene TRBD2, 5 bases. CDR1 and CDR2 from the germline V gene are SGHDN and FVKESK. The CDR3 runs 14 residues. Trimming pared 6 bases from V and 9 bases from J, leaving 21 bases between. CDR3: CASSESGLPSRQYF. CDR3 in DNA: TGTGCCAGCAGTGAGTCAGGACTCCCGTCTCGGCAGTACTTC.

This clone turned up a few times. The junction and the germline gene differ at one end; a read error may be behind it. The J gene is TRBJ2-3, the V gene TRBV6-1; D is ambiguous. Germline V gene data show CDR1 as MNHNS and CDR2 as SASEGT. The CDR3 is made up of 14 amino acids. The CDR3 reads CASNELILTDTQYF. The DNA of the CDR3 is TGTGCCAGCAATGAACTAATTCTCACAGATACGCAGTATTTT.